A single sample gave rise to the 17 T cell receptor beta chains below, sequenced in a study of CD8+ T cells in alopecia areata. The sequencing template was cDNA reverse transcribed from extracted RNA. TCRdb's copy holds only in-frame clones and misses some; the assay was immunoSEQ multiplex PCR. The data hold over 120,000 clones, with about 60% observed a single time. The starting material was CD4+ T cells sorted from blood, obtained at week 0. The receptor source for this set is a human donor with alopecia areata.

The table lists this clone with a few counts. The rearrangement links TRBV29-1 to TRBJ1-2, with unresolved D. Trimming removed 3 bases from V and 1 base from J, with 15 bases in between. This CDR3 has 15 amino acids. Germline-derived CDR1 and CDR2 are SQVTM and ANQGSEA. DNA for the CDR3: TGCAGCGTTGAGATTTCGGGTACTCTTAACTATGGCTACACCTTC. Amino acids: CSVEISGTLNYGYTF.

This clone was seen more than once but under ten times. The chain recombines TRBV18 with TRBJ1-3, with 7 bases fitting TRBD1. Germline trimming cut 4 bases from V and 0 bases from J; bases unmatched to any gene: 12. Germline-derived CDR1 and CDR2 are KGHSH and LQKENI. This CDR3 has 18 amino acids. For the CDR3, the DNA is TGTGCCAGCTCACTATTACCGGACAGGAAGAGCTCTGGAAACACCATATATTTT. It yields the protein CASSLLPDRKSSGNTIYF.

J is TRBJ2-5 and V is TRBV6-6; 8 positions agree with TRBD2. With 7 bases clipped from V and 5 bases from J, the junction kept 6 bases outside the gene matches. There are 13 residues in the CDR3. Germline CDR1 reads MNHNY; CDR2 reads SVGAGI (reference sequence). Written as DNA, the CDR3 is TGTGCCAGCAAGGCGGGGGGCGGTGAGACCCAGTACTTC. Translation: CASKAGGGETQYF.

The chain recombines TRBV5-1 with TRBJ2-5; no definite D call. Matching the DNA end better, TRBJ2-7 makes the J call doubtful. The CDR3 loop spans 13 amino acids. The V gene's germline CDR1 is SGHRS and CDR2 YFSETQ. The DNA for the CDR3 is TGCGCCAGCAGCTGGGGTTCTTCGAACGAGCAGTACTTC. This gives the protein CASSWGSSNEQYF.

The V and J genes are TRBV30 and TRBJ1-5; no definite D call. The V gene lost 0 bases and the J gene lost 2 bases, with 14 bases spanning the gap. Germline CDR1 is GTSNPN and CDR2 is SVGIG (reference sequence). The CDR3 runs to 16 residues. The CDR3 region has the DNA TGTGCCTGGAGTGTTTGGTCCCAACGGGGCAATCAGCCCCAGCATTTT. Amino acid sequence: CAWSVWSQRGNQPQHF.

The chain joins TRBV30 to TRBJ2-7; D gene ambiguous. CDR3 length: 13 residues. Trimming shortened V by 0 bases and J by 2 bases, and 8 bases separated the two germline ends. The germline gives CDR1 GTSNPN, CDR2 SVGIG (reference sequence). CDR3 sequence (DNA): TGTGCCTGGAGTGTGGATGTCACCTACGAGCAGTACTTC. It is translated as CAWSVDVTYEQYF.

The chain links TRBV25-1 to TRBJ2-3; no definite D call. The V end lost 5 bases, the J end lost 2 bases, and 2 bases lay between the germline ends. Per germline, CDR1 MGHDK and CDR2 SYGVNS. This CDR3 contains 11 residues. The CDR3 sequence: CASSNTDTQYF. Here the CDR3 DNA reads TGTGCCAGCAGTAACACAGATACGCAGTATTTT.

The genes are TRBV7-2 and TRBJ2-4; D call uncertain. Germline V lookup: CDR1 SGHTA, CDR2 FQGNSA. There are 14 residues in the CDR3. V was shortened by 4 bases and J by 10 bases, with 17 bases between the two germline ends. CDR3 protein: CASSSFDTARIQYF. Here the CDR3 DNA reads TGTGCCAGCAGCTCCTTCGACACGGCACGTATTCAGTACTTC. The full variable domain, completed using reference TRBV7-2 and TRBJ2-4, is GAGVSQSPSNKVTEKGKDVELRCDPISGHTALYWYRQSLGQGLEFLIYFQGNSAPDKSGLPSDRFSAERTGGSVSTLTIQRTQQEDSAVYLCASSSFDTARIQYFGAGTRLSVL.

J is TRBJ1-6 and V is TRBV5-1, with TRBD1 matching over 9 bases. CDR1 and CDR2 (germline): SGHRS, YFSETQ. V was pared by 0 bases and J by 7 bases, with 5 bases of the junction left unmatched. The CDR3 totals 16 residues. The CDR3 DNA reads TGCGCCAGCAGCTTGGCCGGAGGACAGGGGAATTCACCCCTCCACTTT. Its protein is CASSLAGGQGNSPLHF.

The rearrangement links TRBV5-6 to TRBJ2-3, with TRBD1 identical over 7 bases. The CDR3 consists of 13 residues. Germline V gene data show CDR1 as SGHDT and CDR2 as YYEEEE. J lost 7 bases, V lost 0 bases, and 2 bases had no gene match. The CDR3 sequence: CASSLDRGYTQYF. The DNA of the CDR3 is TGTGCCAGCAGCTTGGACAGGGGCTATACGCAGTATTTT. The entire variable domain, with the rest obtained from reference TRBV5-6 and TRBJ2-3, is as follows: DAGVTQSPTHLIKTRGQQVTLRCSPKSGHDTVSWYQQALGQGPQFIFQYYEEEERQRGNFPDRFSGHQFPNYSSELNVNALLLGDSALYLCASSLDRGYTQYFGPGTRLTVL.

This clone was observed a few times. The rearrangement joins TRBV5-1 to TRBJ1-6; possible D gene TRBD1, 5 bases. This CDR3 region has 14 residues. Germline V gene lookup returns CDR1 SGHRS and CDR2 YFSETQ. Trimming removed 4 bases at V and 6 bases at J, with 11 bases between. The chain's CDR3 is CASSPGVTNSPLHF. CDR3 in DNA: TGCGCCAGCAGCCCGGGGGTGACTAATTCACCCCTCCACTTT.

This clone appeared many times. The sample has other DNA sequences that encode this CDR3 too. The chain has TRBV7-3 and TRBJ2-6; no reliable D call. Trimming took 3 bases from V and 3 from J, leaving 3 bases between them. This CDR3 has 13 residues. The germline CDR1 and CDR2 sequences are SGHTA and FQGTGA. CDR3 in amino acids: CASSFFGANVLTF. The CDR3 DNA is TGTGCCAGCAGCTTTTTTGGGGCCAACGTCCTGACTTTC.

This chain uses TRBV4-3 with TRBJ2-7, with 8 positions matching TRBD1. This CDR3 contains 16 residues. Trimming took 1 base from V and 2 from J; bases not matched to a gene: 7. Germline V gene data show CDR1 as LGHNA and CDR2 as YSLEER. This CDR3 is CASSQGQGPGAYEQYF. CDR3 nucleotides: TGCGCCAGCAGCCAAGGACAGGGGCCAGGGGCCTACGAGCAGTACTTC.

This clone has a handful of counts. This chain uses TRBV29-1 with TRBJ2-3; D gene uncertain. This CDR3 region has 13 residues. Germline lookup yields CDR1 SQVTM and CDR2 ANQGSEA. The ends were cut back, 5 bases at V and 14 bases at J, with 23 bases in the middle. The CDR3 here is CSVLLPFTGHRYF. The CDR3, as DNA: TGCAGCGTTCTTCTGCCTTTCACGGGCCATCGGTATTTT.

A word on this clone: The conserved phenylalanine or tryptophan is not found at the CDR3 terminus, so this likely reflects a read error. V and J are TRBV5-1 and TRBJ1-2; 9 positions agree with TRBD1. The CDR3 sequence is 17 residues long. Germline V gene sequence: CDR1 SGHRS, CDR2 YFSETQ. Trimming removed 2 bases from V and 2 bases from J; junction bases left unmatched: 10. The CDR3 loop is CASSFGTAGQGNYGYTS. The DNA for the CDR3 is TGCGCCAGCAGCTTCGGGACCGCGGGACAGGGCAACTATGGCTACACCTCC.

The CDR3 sequence is CASSFRRGAETQYF. CDR3 nucleotide sequence: TGTGCCAGCAGCTTCAGACGGGGGGCAGAGACCCAGTACTTC. The gene calls are TRBV7-2 and TRBJ2-5; perhaps TRBD2 as D (7 bases). From germline, CDR1 is SGHTA and CDR2 FQGNSA. The V end was cut by 3 bases, the J end by 4 bases, with 12 bases between. The CDR3 is made up of 14 amino acids.

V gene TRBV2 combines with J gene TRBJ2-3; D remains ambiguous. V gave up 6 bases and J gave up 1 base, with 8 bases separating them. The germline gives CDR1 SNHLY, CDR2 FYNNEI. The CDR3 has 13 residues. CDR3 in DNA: TGTGCCAGCAGGGGCCCGGGCACAGATACGCAGTATTTT. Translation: CASRGPGTDTQYF.